The rows below give T cell receptor beta chains drawn from one sample of a study of T cells in Graves' hyperthyroidism and ophthalmopathy. TCRdb re-called the multiplex PCR reads with MiXCR, one entry per CDR3 protein. The table shows 360,000 or so distinct CDR3 sequences, with about a sixth occurring only once. Sequences were obtained from blood. Source of these receptors: a woman between 35 and 50 years old with Graves' ophthalmopathy. The CDR3 runs from the conserved cysteine through the conserved F or W. The order of the fields is clone size, J gene, D gene, V gene, CDR3 protein, CDR3 DNA. D genes are given only for firm matches. Only part of the rows carry a size: once, few, many, or a class if the clone is expanded.

clone size: many
J gene: TRBJ2-5
D gene: -
V gene: TRBV5-5
CDR3 protein: CASSRNGLSETQYF
CDR3 DNA: TGTGCCAGCAGTAGAAACGGACTCTCAGAGACCCAGTACTTC

clone size: many
J gene: TRBJ2-7
D gene: -
V gene: TRBV25-1
CDR3 protein: CASNGNGEQYF
CDR3 DNA: TGTGCCAGCAATGGGAACGGAGAGCAGTACTTC

clone size: -
J gene: TRBJ2-5
D gene: -
V gene: TRBV12-3/TRBV12-4
CDR3 protein: CASSSPWVGEETQYF
CDR3 DNA: TGTGCCAGCAGTTCGCCTTGGGTGGGTGAAGAGACCCAGTACTTC

clone size: -
J gene: TRBJ2-5
D gene: TRBD2
V gene: TRBV7-9
CDR3 protein: CASSFFRTSGQETQYF
CDR3 DNA: TGTGCCAGCAGCTTTTTCCGGACTAGCGGCCAAGAGACCCAGTACTTC

clone size: many
J gene: TRBJ2-7
D gene: TRBD1
V gene: TRBV7-8
CDR3 protein: CASSPSGTENSYEQYF
CDR3 DNA: TGTGCCAGCAGCCCCAGTGGGACAGAAAACTCCTACGAGCAGTACTTC

clone size: few
J gene: TRBJ2-7
D gene: -
V gene: TRBV6-1
CDR3 protein: CASREGGRFSYEQYF
CDR3 DNA: TGTGCCAGCAGGGAAGGGGGGAGGTTCTCCTACGAGCAGTACTTC

clone size: many
J gene: TRBJ2-7
D gene: -
V gene: TRBV28
CDR3 protein: CASKINYEQYF
CDR3 DNA: TGTGCCAGCAAGATCAACTACGAGCAGTACTTC

clone size: many
J gene: TRBJ2-5
D gene: TRBD2
V gene: TRBV4-1
CDR3 protein: CASSQDQLAGETQYF
CDR3 DNA: TGCGCCAGCAGCCAAGATCAACTAGCGGGAGAGACCCAGTACTTC

clone size: many
J gene: TRBJ1-1
D gene: -
V gene: TRBV30
CDR3 protein: CAWTGTLEGTEAFF
CDR3 DNA: TGTGCCTGGACCGGGACCTTGGAGGGTACTGAAGCTTTCTTT

clone size: -
J gene: TRBJ2-7
D gene: TRBD2
V gene: TRBV12-3/TRBV12-4
CDR3 protein: CASSYTGLAGGTYEQYF
CDR3 DNA: TGTGCCAGCAGTTATACGGGACTAGCGGGAGGTACTTACGAGCAGTACTTC

clone size: -
J gene: TRBJ2-5
D gene: -
V gene: TRBV18
CDR3 protein: CASSPTTGQETQYF
CDR3 DNA: TGTGCCAGCTCACCGACGACAGGTCAAGAGACCCAGTACTTC

clone size: many
J gene: TRBJ2-2
D gene: -
V gene: TRBV30
CDR3 protein: CAWSVLTGVGTGELFF
CDR3 DNA: TGTGCCTGGAGTGTACTCACGGGAGTGGGAACCGGGGAGCTGTTTTTT

clone size: many
J gene: TRBJ2-7
D gene: -
V gene: TRBV12-3/TRBV12-4
CDR3 protein: CASRGSPGVDEQYF
CDR3 DNA: TGTGCCAGCAGGGGTAGCCCAGGAGTCGACGAGCAGTACTTC

clone size: many
J gene: TRBJ2-2
D gene: -
V gene: TRBV29-1
CDR3 protein: CSVERLARTGELFF
CDR3 DNA: TGCAGCGTTGAGAGGTTAGCGCGAACCGGGGAGCTGTTTTTT

clone size: many
J gene: TRBJ2-7
D gene: TRBD2
V gene: TRBV10-1
CDR3 protein: CASSAGLSYEQYF
CDR3 DNA: TGCGCCAGCAGCGCGGGACTATCCTACGAGCAGTACTTC

clone size: many
J gene: TRBJ2-7
D gene: -
V gene: TRBV6-2/TRBV6-3
CDR3 protein: CASSRRPYEQYF
CDR3 DNA: TGTGCCAGCAGTCGACGCCCCTACGAGCAGTACTTC

clone size: -
J gene: TRBJ2-5
D gene: -
V gene: TRBV9
CDR3 protein: CASSVQAGGETQYF
CDR3 DNA: TGTGCCAGCAGCGTACAAGCAGGAGGGGAGACCCAGTACTTC

clone size: many
J gene: TRBJ2-1
D gene: -
V gene: TRBV6-5
CDR3 protein: CASSLTVIQLNEQFF
CDR3 DNA: TGTGCCAGCAGTTTAACAGTGATACAACTAAATGAGCAGTTCTTC

clone size: -
J gene: TRBJ1-6
D gene: TRBD1
V gene: TRBV4-3
CDR3 protein: CASSQRDRTYNSPLHF
CDR3 DNA: TGCGCCAGCAGCCAGAGGGACAGAACTTATAATTCACCCCTCCACTTT

clone size: many
J gene: TRBJ2-1
D gene: TRBD2
V gene: TRBV12-3/TRBV12-4
CDR3 protein: CASSTLAGESDEQFF
CDR3 DNA: TGTGCCAGCAGTACACTAGCGGGAGAATCGGATGAGCAGTTCTTC

clone size: many
J gene: TRBJ2-7
D gene: TRBD2
V gene: TRBV20-1
CDR3 protein: CSASDGTSGIRYEQYF
CDR3 DNA: TGCAGTGCTAGCGACGGGACTAGCGGGATTCGCTACGAGCAGTACTTC

clone size: -
J gene: TRBJ2-1
D gene: -
V gene: TRBV7-4
CDR3 protein: CASSLEVKRAFYEQFF
CDR3 DNA: TGTGCCAGCAGCTTAGAGGTCAAGCGCGCTTTCTACGAGCAGTTCTTC

clone size: once
J gene: TRBJ2-7
D gene: -
V gene: TRBV6-5
CDR3 protein: CASSSAGNHEQYF
CDR3 DNA: TGTGCCAGCAGTTCGGCGGGGAACCACGAGCAGTACTTC

clone size: many
J gene: TRBJ2-7
D gene: TRBD2
V gene: TRBV11-2
CDR3 protein: CASSFRTSGSYEQYF
CDR3 DNA: TGTGCCAGCAGCTTCCGGACTAGCGGATCCTACGAGCAGTACTTC

clone size: -
J gene: TRBJ2-7
D gene: TRBD2
V gene: TRBV6-1
CDR3 protein: CASSEASRLAGGEQYF
CDR3 DNA: TGTGCCAGCAGTGAAGCAAGCCGACTAGCGGGTGGCGAGCAGTACTTC

clone size: many
J gene: TRBJ1-2
D gene: -
V gene: TRBV7-9
CDR3 protein: CASSLKLHGYTF
CDR3 DNA: TGTGCCAGCAGCTTAAAACTGCATGGCTACACCTTC

clone size: -
J gene: TRBJ1-2
D gene: -
V gene: TRBV6-2/TRBV6-3
CDR3 protein: CASSYERGRQRRKGHTF
CDR3 DNA: TGTGCCAGCAGTTACGAACGGGGGAGGCAGCGGAGGAAGGGCCACACCTTC

clone size: many
J gene: TRBJ2-2
D gene: TRBD2
V gene: TRBV19
CDR3 protein: CASSEGGTNTGELFF
CDR3 DNA: TGTGCCAGTAGTGAGGGAGGGACGAACACCGGGGAGCTGTTTTTT

clone size: -
J gene: TRBJ2-5
D gene: -
V gene: TRBV18
CDR3 protein: CASSPQVVSGETQYF
CDR3 DNA: TGTGCCAGCTCACCACAGGTGGTTTCAGGAGAGACCCAGTACTTC

clone size: many
J gene: TRBJ2-7
D gene: TRBD2
V gene: TRBV5-1
CDR3 protein: CASRAGGASSYEQYF
CDR3 DNA: TGCGCCAGCAGGGCGGGGGGAGCGAGCTCCTACGAGCAGTACTTC

clone size: many
J gene: TRBJ1-5
D gene: -
V gene: TRBV5-1
CDR3 protein: CASSFRGRNQPQHF
CDR3 DNA: TGCGCCAGCAGCTTTAGGGGTCGCAATCAGCCCCAGCATTTT

clone size: few
J gene: TRBJ1-1
D gene: TRBD1
V gene: TRBV6-5
CDR3 protein: CASSYSRTGGTEAFF
CDR3 DNA: TGTGCCAGCAGTTACTCGAGGACAGGGGGCACTGAAGCTTTCTTT

clone size: many
J gene: TRBJ1-5
D gene: -
V gene: TRBV5-1
CDR3 protein: CASSEGTLSNQPQHF
CDR3 DNA: TGCGCCAGCAGCGAAGGGACACTAAGCAATCAGCCCCAGCATTTT

clone size: -
J gene: TRBJ2-2
D gene: TRBD2
V gene: TRBV6-1
CDR3 protein: CASGGLAGFRTGELFF
CDR3 DNA: TGTGCCAGCGGTGGACTAGCGGGATTCCGGACCGGGGAGCTGTTTTTT

clone size: -
J gene: TRBJ1-1
D gene: TRBD1
V gene: TRBV6-5
CDR3 protein: CASRYDRDTEAFF
CDR3 DNA: TGTGCCAGCAGATATGACAGGGACACTGAAGCTTTCTTT

clone size: many
J gene: TRBJ2-7
D gene: TRBD2
V gene: TRBV4-3
CDR3 protein: CASSQATSGLAGPYEQYF
CDR3 DNA: TGCGCCAGCAGCCAAGCAACCTCGGGACTAGCGGGTCCCTACGAGCAGTACTTC

clone size: many
J gene: TRBJ1-2
D gene: -
V gene: TRBV12-3/TRBV12-4
CDR3 protein: CASSTGYYGYTF
CDR3 DNA: TGTGCCAGCAGTACAGGGTACTATGGCTACACCTTC

clone size: -
J gene: TRBJ2-5
D gene: TRBD2
V gene: TRBV6-5
CDR3 protein: CASSYRSSGLQETQYF
CDR3 DNA: TGTGCCAGCAGTTACAGGTCTAGCGGGCTTCAAGAGACCCAGTACTTC

clone size: -
J gene: TRBJ1-6
D gene: TRBD1
V gene: TRBV2
CDR3 protein: CASSPGTGSGSPLHF
CDR3 DNA: TGTGCCAGCAGTCCCGGGACAGGTTCGGGTTCACCCCTCCACTTT

clone size: many
J gene: TRBJ1-5
D gene: -
V gene: TRBV16
CDR3 protein: CASSPPGLKSQPQHF
CDR3 DNA: TGTGCCAGCAGCCCGCCGGGATTGAAAAGTCAGCCCCAGCATTTT